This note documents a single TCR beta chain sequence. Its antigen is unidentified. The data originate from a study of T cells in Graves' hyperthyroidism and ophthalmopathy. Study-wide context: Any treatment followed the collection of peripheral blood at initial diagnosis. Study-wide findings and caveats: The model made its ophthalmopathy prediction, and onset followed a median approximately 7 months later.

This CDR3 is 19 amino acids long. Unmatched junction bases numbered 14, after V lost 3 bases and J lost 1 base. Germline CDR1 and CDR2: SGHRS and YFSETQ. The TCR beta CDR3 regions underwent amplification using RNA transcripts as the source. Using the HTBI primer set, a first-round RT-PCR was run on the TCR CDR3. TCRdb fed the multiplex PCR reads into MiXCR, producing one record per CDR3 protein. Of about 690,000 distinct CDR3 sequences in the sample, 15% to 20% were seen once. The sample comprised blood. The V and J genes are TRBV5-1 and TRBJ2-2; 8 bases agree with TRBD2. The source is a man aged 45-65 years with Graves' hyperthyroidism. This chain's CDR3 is CASSSVGSGIYRNTGELFF. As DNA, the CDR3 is TGCGCCAGCAGCTCAGTGGGTAGCGGGATATACAGGAACACCGGGGAGCTGTTTTTT.